These 5 T cell receptor beta chains share one sample of origin, sequenced in a study of blood T cells in healthy people across ages. It was with a sample-barcoded 5' primer and a J-beta primer mix that a second PCR of roughly 7 to 12 cycles was run. From the 5' RACE reads, TCRdb called clonotypes with MiXCR, one entry per CDR3 protein. Of about 670,000 distinct CDR3 sequences listed, over 40% are singletons. Sequenced input: blood. The receptors were gathered from an elderly woman in good health.

This chain joins TRBV20-1 and TRBJ1-2, with TRBD1 matching over 7 bases. This CDR3 comprises 12 residues. Germline values: CDR1 DFQATT, CDR2 SNEGSKA (reference sequence). Trimming at V came to 5 bases and at J to 3 bases, leaving 3 bases not matched to a gene. CDR3 loop: CSAQQGYYGYTF. CDR3 DNA: TGCAGTGCTCAACAGGGGTACTATGGCTACACCTTC.

The rearrangement uses TRBV5-1 and TRBJ2-4; D gene uncertain. The J call may be mistaken, given a closer DNA end match to TRBJ2-5. Per germline, CDR1 SGHRS and CDR2 YFSETQ. This CDR3 comprises 16 residues. This CDR3 reads CASSLVTGADQETQYF. In nucleotides, the CDR3 is TGCGCCAGCAGCTTGGTGACTGGAGCCGACCAAGAGACCCAGTACTTC.

The chain couples TRBV5-5 to TRBJ1-1; D remains unclear. Germline V gene data show CDR1 as SGHKS and CDR2 as YYEKEE (reference sequence). The CDR3 has 14 amino acids. The V end lost 1 base, the J end lost 2 bases, and 9 bases lay between the germline ends. The CDR3 DNA follows: TGTGCCAGCAGCTTGATCCCCAGAAACACTGAAGCTTTCTTT. Protein sequence: CASSLIPRNTEAFF.

This clonotype was recorded many times. This chain links TRBV20-1 with TRBJ1-2, with D maybe TRBD1 (5 bases). CDR1 and CDR2 (germline): DFQATT, SNEGSKA (reference sequence). This CDR3 spans 13 amino acids. Deletions cut 5 bases from V and 4 bases from J, with 14 bases between. Written as DNA, the CDR3 is TGCAGTGCTTCCCCCGGGACTGGCTATGGCTACACCTTC. It specifies CSASPGTGYGYTF.

Of note for this clonotype: Since the CDR3 does not end with the conserved phenylalanine or tryptophan, this likely comes from a read error. The DNA is left out, because the CDR3 cannot be placed on it with certainty; the CDR3 is given as TCRdb lists it. This chain uses TRBV20-1 with TRBJ2-5; the table's D gene call, TRBD2, was not cross checked with the DNA. Germline V lookup: CDR1 DFQATT, CDR2 SNEGSKA (reference sequence). The CDR3 adds up to 16 amino acids, both ends counted. CDR3 protein: CSARDHRQGYGYTFGS.